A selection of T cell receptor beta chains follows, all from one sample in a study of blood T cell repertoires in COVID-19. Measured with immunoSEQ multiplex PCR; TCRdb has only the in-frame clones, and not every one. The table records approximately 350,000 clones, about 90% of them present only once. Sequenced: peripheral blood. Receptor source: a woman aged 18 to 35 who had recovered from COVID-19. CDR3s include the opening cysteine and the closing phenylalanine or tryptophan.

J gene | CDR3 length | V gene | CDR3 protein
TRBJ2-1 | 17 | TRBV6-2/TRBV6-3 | CASSSTAPSGPYNEQFF
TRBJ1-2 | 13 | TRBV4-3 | CASSSEGNYGYTF
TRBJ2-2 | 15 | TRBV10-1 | CASSDRGGNTGELFF
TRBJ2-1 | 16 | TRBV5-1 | CASSLGGGAGVDEQFF
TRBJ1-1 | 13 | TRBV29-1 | CSVEGVRGFEAFF
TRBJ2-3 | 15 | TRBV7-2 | CASSLSGRSTDTQYF
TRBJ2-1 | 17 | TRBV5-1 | CASTPKLAGDDYNEQFF
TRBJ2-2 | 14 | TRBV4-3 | CASSQVWNTGELFF
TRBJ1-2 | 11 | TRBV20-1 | CSAKGYYGYTF
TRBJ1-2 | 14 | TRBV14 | CASSQEWFGYGYTF
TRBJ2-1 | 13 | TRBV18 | CASRGSSYNEQFF
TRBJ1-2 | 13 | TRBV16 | CASSQGGVGGYTF
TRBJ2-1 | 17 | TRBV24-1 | CATSDLSGLAAHGEQFF
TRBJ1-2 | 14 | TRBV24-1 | CATSDPGQGYGYTF
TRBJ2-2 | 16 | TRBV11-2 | CASRGIEQGAIGELFF
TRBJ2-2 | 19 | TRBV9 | CASSVPDRLAGGGTGELFF
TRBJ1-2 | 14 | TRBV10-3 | CAIRYSTDPYGYTF
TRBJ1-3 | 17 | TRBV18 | CASSPPSHRDSGNTIYF
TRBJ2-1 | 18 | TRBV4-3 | CASSQDPVGSGRSGEQFF
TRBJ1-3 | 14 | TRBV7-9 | CASSVGAGGNTIYF
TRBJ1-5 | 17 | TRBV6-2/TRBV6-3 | CASSYWPRALQDRPQHF
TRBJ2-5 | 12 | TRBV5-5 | CASSVVEETQYF
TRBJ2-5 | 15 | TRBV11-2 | CASSLGLAGGETQYF
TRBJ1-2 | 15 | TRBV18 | CASSEYRGANYGYTF
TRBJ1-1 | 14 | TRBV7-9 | CASSFREGGTEAFF
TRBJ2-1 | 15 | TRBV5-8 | CASSSRDPIYNEQFF
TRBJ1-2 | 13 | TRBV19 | CASSTGINYGYTF
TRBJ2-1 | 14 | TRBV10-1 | CASSEGGWDNEQFF
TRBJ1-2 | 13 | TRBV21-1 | CASTRKANYGYTF
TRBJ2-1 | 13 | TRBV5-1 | CASKSSSYNEQFF
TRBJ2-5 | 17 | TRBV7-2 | CASSPGLAGVATETQYF
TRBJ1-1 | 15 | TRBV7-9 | CASSSLDRDNTEAFF
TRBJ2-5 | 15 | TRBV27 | CASRRGQGTVETQYF
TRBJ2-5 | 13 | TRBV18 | CASSLWRSETQYF
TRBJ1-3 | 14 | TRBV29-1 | CSVDDRPSGNTIYF
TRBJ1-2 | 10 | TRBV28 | CASSFRGYTF
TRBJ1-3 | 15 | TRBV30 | CAWSVPRISGNTIYF
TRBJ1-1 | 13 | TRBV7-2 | CASSLLREAEAFF
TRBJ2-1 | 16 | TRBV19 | CASSPDRGRTYNEQFF
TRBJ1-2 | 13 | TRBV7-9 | CASSTSVAYGYTF
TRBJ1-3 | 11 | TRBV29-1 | CSVARGNTIYF
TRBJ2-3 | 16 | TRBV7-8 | CASSGLAGYSTDTQYF
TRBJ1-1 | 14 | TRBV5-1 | CASSLGSGNTEAFF
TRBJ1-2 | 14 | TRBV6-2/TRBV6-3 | CASSYVDRIYGYTF
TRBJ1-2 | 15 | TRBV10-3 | CAISGNYRVGYGYTF
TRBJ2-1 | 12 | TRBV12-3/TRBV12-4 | CASTFREFLQFF
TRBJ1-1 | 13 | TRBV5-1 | CASIGDRFSEAFF
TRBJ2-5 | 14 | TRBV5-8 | CASSRDRGKETQYF
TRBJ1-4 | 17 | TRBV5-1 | CASSPVPLQGTNEKLFF
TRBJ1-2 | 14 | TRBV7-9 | CASLAGTGNYGYTF
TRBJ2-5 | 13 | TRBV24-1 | CATSDSDQETQYF
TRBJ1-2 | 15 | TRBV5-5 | CASSLNPDSYYGYTF
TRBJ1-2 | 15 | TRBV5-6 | CASSLVRGTNYGYTF
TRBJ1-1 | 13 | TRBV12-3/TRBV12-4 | CAVGQTMNTEAFF
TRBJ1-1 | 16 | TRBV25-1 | CASTPSIWIQAPEAFF
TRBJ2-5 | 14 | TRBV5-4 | CASSLGLAGETQYF
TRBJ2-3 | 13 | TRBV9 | CASSPPGQDTQYF
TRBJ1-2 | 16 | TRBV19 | CASSTQTGFSNYGYTF